This T cell receptor (beta chain) was identified during a study of early T cells in non-severe SARS-CoV-2 infection. By share, this clonotype counts as medium-sized. Unique molecular identifiers were added to individual cDNA molecules. TCRdb passed the 5' RACE reads through MiXCR, listing each CDR3 protein once. The repertoire holds about 21,000 distinct CDR3 sequences, about 4% seen once, with roughly 1.5% in the top ten. This CDR3 contains 14 residues. With 0 bases removed from V and 2 bases from J, the gap between germline ends came to 11 bases. Per germline, CDR1 DFQATT and CDR2 SNEGSKA (reference sequence).

The TCR comes from an adult who was a healthcare worker with PCR-confirmed SARS-CoV-2 infection or an uninfected control (not recorded which). The specimen was whole blood. This chain uses TRBV20-1 with TRBJ2-7; D not certain. The CDR3 loop reads CSARDRREPYEQYF. The DNA for the CDR3 is TGCAGTGCTAGAGATCGTAGGGAACCCTACGAGCAGTACTTC.